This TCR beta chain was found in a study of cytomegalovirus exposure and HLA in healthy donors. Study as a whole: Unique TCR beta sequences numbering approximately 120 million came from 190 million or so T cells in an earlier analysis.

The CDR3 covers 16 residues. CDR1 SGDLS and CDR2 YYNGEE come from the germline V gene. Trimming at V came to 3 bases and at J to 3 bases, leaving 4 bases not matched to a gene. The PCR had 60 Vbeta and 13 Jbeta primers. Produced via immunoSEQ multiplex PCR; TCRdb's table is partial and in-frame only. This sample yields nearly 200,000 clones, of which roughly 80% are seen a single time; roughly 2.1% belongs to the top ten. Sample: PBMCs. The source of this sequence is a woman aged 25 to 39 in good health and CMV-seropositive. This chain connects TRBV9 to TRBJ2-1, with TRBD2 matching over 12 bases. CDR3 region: CASSALAGGNYNEQFF. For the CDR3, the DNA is TGTGCCAGCAGCGCTCTAGCGGGGGGGAACTACAATGAGCAGTTCTTC.